The source of this TCR beta chain is a study of T cell repertoires in cytomegalovirus infection. Looking at the study overall: Carrying CMV and the relevant HLA type showed in public TCR beta signatures.

Germline CDR1 and CDR2: LGHNA and YNFKEQ. The CDR3 loop spans 16 amino acids. Trimming removed 0 bases from V and 8 bases from J, with 19 bases in between. Study-wide findings and caveats: Dominant in the ex vivo response were TCR beta clonotypes restricted by HLA-C and specific for CMV.

TCRdb re-derived calls from the reads in MiXCR, one entry per CDR3 protein. This repertoire shows approximately 500,000 distinct CDR3 sequences, 16% found once; its top ten account for 20% to 30%. As regards this clonotype: Its antigen is not identified.

The chain has TRBV4-2 and TRBJ1-1; D might be TRBD1 (6 bases). This TCR was sampled from a human donor in good health (CMV status not recorded). Some clones in this sample may be carry-over from other donors' samples. The sequenced sample consisted of CD8+ T cells from PBMCs. CDR3 coding DNA: TGTGCCAGCAGCCAAGATCCCCAGGGGACCTATATGGAAGCTTTCTTT. Translating gives CASSQDPQGTYMEAFF.